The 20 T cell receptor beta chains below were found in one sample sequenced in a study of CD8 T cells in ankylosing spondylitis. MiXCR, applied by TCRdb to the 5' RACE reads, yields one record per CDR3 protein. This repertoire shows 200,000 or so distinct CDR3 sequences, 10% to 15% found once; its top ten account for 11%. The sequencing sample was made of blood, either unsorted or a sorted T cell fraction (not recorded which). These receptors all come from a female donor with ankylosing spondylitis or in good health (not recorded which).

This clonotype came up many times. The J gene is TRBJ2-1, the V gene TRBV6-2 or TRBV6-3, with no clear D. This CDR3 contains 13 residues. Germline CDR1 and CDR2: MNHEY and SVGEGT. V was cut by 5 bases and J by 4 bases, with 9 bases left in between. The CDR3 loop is CASSPLEYNEQFF. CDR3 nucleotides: TGTGCCAGCAGTCCCCTCGAATACAATGAGCAGTTCTTC.

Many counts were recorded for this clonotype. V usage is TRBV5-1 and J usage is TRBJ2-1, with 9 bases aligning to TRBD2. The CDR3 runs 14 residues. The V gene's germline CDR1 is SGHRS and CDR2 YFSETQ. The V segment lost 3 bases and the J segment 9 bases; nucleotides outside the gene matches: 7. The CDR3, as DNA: TGCGCCAGCAGCTCTAGCGGGAAGGAGGTTGAGCAGTTCTTC. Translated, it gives CASSSSGKEVEQFF.

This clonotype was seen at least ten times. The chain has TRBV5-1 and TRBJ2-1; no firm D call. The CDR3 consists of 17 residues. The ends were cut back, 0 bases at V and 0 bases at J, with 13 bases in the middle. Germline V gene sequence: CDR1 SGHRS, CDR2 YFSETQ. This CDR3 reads CASSLASGSSSYNEQFF. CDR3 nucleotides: TGCGCCAGCAGCTTGGCCTCAGGATCCTCCTCCTACAATGAGCAGTTCTTC.

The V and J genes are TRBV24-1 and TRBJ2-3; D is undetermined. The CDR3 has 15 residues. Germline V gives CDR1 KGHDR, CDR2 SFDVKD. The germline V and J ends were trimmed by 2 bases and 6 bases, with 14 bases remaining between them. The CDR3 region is CATSDWADQMDTQYF. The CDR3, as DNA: TGTGCCACCAGTGATTGGGCGGACCAAATGGATACGCAGTATTTT.

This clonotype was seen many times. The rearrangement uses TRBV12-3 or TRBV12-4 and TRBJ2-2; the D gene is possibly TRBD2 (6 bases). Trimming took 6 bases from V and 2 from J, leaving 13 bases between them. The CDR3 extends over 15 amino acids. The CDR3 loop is CASRPSGTNTGELFF. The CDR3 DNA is TGTGCCAGCAGGCCCTCGGGGACTAACACCGGGGAGCTGTTTTTT.

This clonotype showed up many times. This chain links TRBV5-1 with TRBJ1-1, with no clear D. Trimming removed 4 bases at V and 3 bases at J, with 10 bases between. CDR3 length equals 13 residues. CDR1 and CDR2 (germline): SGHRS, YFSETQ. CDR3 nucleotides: TGCGCCAGCAGCCTGGACGTATACACTGAAGCTTTCTTT. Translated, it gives CASSLDVYTEAFF.

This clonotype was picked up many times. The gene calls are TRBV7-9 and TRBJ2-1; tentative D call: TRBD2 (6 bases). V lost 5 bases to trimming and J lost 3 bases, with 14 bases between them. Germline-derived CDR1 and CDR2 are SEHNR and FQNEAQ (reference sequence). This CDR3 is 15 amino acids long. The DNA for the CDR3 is TGTGCCAGCAGCGAAGCCGGGACTGGCTACAATGAGCAGTTCTTC. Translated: CASSEAGTGYNEQFF. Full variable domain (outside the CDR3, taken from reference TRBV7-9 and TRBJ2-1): DTGVSQNPRHKITKRGQNVTFRCDPISEHNRLYWYRQTLGQGPEFLTYFQNEAQLEKSRLLSDRFSAERPKGSFSTLEIQRTEQGDSAMYLCASSEAGTGYNEQFFGPGTRLTVL.

DNA for the CDR3: TGTGCCAGTGGAAAGGCACGCGCCAGCTCCTACGAGCAGTACTTC. Its protein is CASGKARASSYEQYF. The chain combines TRBV19 with TRBJ2-7; no reliable D call. Germline CDR1 LNHDA, CDR2 SQIVND (reference sequence). Trimming took 8 bases from V and 0 from J, leaving 17 bases between them. The CDR3 length is 15 residues.

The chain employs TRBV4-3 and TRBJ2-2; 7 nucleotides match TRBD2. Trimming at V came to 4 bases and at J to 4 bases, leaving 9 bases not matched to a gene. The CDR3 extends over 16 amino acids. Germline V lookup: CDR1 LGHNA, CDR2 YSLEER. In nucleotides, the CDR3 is TGCGCCAGCAGCCCACGGGCCTCGGGAGGCACCGGGGAGCTGTTTTTT. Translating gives CASSPRASGGTGELFF.

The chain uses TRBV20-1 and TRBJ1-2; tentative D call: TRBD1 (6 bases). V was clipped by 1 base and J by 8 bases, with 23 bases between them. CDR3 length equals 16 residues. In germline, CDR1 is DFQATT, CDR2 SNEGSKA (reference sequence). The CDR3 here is CSARGVGGDERGGYTF. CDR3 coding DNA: TGCAGTGCTAGAGGAGTGGGGGGCGACGAACGAGGCGGCTACACCTTC.

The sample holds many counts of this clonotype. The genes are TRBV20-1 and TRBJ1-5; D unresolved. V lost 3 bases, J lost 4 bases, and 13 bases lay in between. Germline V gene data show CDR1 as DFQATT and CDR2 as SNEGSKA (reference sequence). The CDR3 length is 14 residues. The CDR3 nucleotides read TGCAGTGCTAGGGGAGGACGGGGAAATCAGCCCCAGCATTTT. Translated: CSARGGRGNQPQHF.

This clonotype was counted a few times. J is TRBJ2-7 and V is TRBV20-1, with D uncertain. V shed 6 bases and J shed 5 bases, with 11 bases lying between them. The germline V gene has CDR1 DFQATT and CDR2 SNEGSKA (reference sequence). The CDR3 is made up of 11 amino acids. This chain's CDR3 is CSARNTDEQYF. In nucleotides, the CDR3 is TGCAGTGCCAGGAATACGGACGAGCAGTACTTC.

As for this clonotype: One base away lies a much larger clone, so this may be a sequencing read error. DNA for the CDR3: TGTGCCACCAGTGCTACTGAGGGAACAGGGGGGAATCAGCCCCAGCATTTT. Encoded protein: CATSATEGTGGNQPQHF. The V call is TRBV24-1, the J call TRBJ1-5, with 8 bases identical to TRBD1. The CDR3 contains 17 residues. CDR1 KGHDR and CDR2 SFDVKD come from the germline V gene. Trimming took 5 bases from V and 4 from J; bases not matched to a gene: 12.

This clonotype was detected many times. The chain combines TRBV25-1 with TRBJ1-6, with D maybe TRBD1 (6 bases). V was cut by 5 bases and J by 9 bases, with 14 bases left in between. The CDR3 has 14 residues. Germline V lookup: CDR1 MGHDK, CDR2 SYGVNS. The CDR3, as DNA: TGTGCCAGCAGTACCACAGGGACGCGTTCACCCCTCCACTTT. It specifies CASSTTGTRSPLHF.

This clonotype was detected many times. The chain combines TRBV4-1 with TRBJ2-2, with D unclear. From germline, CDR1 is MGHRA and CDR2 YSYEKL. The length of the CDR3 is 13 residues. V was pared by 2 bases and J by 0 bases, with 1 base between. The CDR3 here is CASSQSNTGELFF. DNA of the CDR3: TGCGCCAGCAGCCAATCGAACACCGGGGAGCTGTTTTTT.

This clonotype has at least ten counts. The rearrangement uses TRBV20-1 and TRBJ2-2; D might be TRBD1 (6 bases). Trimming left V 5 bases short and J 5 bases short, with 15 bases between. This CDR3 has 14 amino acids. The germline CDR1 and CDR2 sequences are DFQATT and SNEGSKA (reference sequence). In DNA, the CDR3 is TGCAGTGCTCCAAGGGACAAAAGGACCGGGGAGCTGTTTTTT. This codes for CSAPRDKRTGELFF.

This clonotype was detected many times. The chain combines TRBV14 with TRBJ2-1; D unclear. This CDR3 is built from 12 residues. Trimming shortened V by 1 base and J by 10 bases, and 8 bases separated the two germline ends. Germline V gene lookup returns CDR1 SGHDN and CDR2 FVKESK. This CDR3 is CASSQGAWEQFF. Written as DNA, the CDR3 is TGTGCCAGCAGCCAAGGAGCGTGGGAGCAGTTCTTC.

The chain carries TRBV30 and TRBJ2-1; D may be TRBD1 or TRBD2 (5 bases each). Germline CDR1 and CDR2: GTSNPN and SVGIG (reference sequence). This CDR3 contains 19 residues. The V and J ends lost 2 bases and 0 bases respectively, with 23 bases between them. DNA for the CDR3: TGTGCCTGGAGTAGGGTGGAATTGGGGCTAGCCCGCTCCTACAATGAGCAGTTCTTC. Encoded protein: CAWSRVELGLARSYNEQFF.

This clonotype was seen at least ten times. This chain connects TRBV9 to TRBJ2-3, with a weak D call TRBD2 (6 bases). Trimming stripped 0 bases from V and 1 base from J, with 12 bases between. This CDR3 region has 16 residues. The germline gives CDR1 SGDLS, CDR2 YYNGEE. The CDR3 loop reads CASSVGASARTDTQYF. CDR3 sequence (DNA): TGTGCCAGCAGCGTAGGCGCTAGCGCCCGCACAGATACGCAGTATTTT.

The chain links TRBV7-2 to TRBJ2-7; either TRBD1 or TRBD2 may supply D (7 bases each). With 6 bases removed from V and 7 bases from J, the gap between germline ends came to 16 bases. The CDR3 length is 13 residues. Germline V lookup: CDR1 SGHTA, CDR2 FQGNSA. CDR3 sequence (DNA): TGTGCCAGCAGGCTAGCGGAACAGGGGGAGCAGTACTTC. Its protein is CASRLAEQGEQYF.